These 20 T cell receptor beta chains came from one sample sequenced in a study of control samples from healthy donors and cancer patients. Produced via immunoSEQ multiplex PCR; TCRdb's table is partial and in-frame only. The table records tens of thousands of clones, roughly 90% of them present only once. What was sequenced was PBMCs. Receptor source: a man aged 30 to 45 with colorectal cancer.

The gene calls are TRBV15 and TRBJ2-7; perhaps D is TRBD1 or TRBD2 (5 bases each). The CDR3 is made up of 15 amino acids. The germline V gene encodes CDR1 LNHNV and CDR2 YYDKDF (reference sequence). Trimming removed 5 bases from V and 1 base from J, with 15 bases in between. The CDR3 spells CATSLNRGPSYEQYF. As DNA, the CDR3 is TGTGCCACCAGCTTAAACCGGGGCCCATCCTACGAGCAGTACTTC.

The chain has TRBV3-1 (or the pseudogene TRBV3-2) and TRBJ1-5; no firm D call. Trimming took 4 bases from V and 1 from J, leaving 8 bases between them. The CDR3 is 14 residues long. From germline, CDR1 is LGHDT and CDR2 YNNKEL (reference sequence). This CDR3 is CASSLGPSNQPQHF. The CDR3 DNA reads TGTGCCAGCAGCCTCGGACCGAGCAATCAGCCCCAGCATTTT.

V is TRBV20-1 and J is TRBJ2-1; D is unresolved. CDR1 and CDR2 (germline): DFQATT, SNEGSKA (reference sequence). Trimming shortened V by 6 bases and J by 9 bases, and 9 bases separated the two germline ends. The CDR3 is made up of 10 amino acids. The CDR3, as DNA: TGCAGTGCCCTGACTCGTGAGCAGTTCTTC. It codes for CSALTREQFF.

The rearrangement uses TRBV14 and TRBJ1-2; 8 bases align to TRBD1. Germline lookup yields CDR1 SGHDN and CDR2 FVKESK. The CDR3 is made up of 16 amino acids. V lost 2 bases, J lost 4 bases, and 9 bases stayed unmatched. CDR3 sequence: CASSQRFGGQAYGYTF. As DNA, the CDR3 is TGTGCCAGCAGCCAACGATTCGGGGGACAGGCCTATGGCTACACCTTC.

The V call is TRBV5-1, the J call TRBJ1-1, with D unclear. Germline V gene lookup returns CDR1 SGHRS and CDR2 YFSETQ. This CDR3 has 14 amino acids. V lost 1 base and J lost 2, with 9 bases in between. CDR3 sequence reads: CASSLMPENTEAFF. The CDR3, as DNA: TGCGCCAGCAGCTTGATGCCGGAAAACACTGAAGCTTTCTTT.

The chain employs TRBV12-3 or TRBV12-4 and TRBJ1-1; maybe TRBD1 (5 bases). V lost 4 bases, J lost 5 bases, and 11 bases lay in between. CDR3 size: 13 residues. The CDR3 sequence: CASSSRGRTEAFF. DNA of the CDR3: TGTGCCAGCAGTTCACGGGGCCGGACTGAAGCTTTCTTT.

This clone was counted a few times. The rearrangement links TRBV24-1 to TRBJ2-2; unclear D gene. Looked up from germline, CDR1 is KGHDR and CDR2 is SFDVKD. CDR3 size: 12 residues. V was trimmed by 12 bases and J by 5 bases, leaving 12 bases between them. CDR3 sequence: CAPDEITGELFF. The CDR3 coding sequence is TGTGCCCCGGACGAGATTACCGGGGAGCTGTTTTTT.

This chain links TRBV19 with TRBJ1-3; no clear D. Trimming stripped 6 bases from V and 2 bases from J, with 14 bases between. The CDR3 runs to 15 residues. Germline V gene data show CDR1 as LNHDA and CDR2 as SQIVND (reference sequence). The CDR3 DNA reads TGTGCCAGTAGCCCAACGTCCGGGACTGGAAACACCATATATTTT. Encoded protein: CASSPTSGTGNTIYF. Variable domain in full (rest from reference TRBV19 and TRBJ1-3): DGGITQSPKYLFRKEGQNVTLSCEQNLNHDAMYWYRQDPGQGLRLIYYSQIVNDFQKGDIAEGYSVSREKKESFPLTVTSAQKNPTAFYLCASSPTSGTGNTIYFGEGSWLTVV.

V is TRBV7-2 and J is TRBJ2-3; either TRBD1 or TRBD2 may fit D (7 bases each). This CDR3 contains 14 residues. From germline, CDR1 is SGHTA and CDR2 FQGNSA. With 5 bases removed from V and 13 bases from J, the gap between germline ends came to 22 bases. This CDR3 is CASSPAGQGGLKYF. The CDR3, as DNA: TGTGCCAGCAGCCCAGCCGGGCAGGGGGGGCTTAAGTATTTT.

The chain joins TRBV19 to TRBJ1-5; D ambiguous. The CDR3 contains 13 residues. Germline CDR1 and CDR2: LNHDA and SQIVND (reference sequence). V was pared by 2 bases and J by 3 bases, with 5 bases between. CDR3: CASSIQVNQPQHF. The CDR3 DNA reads TGTGCCAGTAGTATACAGGTCAATCAGCCCCAGCATTTT.

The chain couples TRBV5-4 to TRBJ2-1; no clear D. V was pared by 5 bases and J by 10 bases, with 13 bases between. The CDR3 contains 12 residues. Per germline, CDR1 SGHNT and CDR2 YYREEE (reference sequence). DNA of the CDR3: TGTGCCAGCAGTCTGAGGCTAGGAGAGCAGTTCTTC. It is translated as CASSLRLGEQFF.

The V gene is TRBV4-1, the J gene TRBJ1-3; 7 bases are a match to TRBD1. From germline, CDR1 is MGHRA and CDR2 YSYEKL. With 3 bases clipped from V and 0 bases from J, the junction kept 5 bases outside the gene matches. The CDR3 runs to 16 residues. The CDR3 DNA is TGCGCCAGCAGCCATCTTGACAGGGTCTCTGGAAACACCATATATTTT. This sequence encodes CASSHLDRVSGNTIYF.

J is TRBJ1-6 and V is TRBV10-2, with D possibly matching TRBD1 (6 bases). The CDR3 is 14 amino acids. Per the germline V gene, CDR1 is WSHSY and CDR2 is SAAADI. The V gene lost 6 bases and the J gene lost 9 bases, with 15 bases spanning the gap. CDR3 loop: CASRNQGSLSPLHF. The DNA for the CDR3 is TGCGCCAGCAGGAACCAGGGGTCCCTTTCACCCCTCCACTTT.

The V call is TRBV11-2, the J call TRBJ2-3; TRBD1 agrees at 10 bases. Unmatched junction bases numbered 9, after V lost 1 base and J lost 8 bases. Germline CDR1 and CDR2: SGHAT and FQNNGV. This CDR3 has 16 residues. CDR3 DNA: TGTGCCAGCAGCTTAGCGGGACAGGGGCTGATTAGTACGCAGTATTTT. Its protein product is CASSLAGQGLISTQYF.

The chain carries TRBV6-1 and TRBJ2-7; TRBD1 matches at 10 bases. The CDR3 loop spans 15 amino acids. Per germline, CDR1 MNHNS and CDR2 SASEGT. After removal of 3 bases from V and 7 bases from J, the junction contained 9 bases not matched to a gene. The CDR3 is CASSEGTGEWGEQYF. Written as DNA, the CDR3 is TGTGCCAGCAGTGAGGGGACAGGGGAATGGGGGGAGCAGTACTTC.

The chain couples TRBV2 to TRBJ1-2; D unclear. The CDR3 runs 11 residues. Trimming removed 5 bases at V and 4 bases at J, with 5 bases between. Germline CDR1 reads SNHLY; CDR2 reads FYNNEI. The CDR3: CASSLGYGYTF. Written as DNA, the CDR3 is TGTGCCAGCAGTCTGGGCTATGGCTACACCTTC. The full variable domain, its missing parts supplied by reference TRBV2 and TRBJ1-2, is EPEVTQTPSHQVTQMGQEVILRCVPISNHLYFYWYRQILGQKVEFLVSFYNNEISEKSEIFDDQFSVERPDGSNFTLKIRSTKLEDSAMYFCASSLGYGYTFGSGTRLTVV.

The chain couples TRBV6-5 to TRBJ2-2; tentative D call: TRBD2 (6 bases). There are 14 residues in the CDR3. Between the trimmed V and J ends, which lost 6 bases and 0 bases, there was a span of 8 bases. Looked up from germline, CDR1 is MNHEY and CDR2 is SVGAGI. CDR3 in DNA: TGTGCCAGCAGGGCGGGGCCGAACACCGGGGAGCTGTTTTTT. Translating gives CASRAGPNTGELFF.

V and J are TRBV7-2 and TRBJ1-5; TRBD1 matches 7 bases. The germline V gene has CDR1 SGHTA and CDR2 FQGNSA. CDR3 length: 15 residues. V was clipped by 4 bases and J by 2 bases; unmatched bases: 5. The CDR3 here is CASSYVGQRNQPQHF. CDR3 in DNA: TGTGCCAGCAGCTACGTGGGACAGCGCAATCAGCCCCAGCATTTT.

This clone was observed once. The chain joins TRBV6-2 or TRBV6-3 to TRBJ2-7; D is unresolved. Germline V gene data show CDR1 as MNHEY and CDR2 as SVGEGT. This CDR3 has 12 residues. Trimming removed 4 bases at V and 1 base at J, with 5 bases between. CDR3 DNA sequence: TGTGCCAGCAGTTTGGCGTCCTACGAGCAGTACGTC. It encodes CASSLASYEQYV.

CDR3 DNA: TGTGCCAGCAGCTTAGTATCCGGGACATCTGGAAACACCATATATTTT. It specifies CASSLVSGTSGNTIYF. The chain has TRBV7-2 and TRBJ1-3, with D perhaps TRBD1 (6 bases). CDR3 size: 16 residues. V lost 1 base and J 1 base, leaving 11 bases between the germline ends. Germline V gene sequence: CDR1 SGHTA, CDR2 FQGNSA.